This T cell receptor beta chain was captured by sequencing in a study of cytomegalovirus exposure and HLA in healthy donors. Study conclusions and caveats: HLA restriction was apparent for most CMV-associated TCR beta chains in a later analysis. The analysis excluded some indistinguishable V segments, including TRBV6-2 and TRBV6-3. With DRB1 most and HLA-C fewest, TCR association rates differed between HLA loci in a later analysis.

PCR was performed using 60 Vbeta and 13 Jbeta primers. Profiled with immunoSEQ multiplex PCR; TCRdb holds only in-frame clones, not every one. Of 180,000 or so clones detected, around three quarters appear once; the ten largest clones hold 2.5%. Comment on this clone: Antigen unknown.

The CDR3 loop spans 13 amino acids. Looked up from germline, CDR1 is MDHEN and CDR2 is SYDVKM. This chain joins TRBV28 and TRBJ2-5, with D perhaps matching TRBD2 (7 bases). The end of the DNA aligns better with TRBJ2-7, so the J call may be wrong. The source of this sequence is a woman aged 25 to 45 in good health and CMV-seropositive. The sequencing input was PBMCs. The CDR3 DNA sequence: TGTGCCACCGAGGCGGGGGCCTCCTACGAGCAGTACTTC. Encoded protein: CATEAGASYEQYF.